Given below is one TCR beta chain in context. Its antigen is as yet unknown. A junction boundary mismatches the germline segment, possibly from a read error. The germline CDR1 and CDR2 sequences are SQVTM and ANQGSEA. This CDR3 region has 15 residues. The entry originates in a study of cytomegalovirus exposure and HLA in healthy donors. Study-level findings and limits: TCR beta V- and J-gene trimming was later associated with a missense DCLRE1C variant.

In the PCR, 60 Vbeta and 13 Jbeta primers were used. The data were produced by immunoSEQ multiplex PCR, yet TCRdb's version contains in-frame clones alone and is incomplete. This sample has roughly 190,000 clones, with around two thirds found just once. J is TRBJ2-1 and V is TRBV29-1, with 9 bases identical to TRBD1. The source is a man aged 35-49 years in good health and CMV-seronegative. The sequencing sample was made of PBMCs. CDR3 in DNA: TGCAGCGTTAAAGAGGGAAGACAGGGGGGGAATGAGCAGTTCTTC. It is translated as CSVKEGRQGGNEQFF.